The 25 T cell receptor beta chains given below trace back to one sample, sequenced in a study of Graves' ophthalmopathy and Graves' hyperthyroidism. For repertoire sequencing, the TCR beta CDR3 regions were amplified from RNA transcripts. Investigators did first-round RT-PCR with HTBI primers, then second-round multiplex PCR. TCRdb reprocessed the multiplex PCR reads via MiXCR and lists one record per CDR3 protein. The sample includes almost 750,000 distinct CDR3 sequences, around 40% of them seen just once. The material sequenced was peripheral blood. The receptors derive from an adult man with Graves' ophthalmopathy.

This clonotype was detected ten times or more. The chain links TRBV12-3 or TRBV12-4 to TRBJ2-7; D not certain. Trimming took off 3 bases at V and 2 bases at J, with 8 bases between the two ends. This CDR3 is 13 amino acids long. The CDR3 loop is CASSLRDTYEQYF. CDR3 sequence (DNA): TGTGCCAGCAGTTTGAGAGACACCTACGAGCAGTACTTC.

This clonotype has a count of ten or more. In nucleotides, the CDR3 is TGCAGTGCTGAACAGGGGGTCTGGGCTTTCTTT. Translation: CSAEQGVWAFF. The chain employs TRBV20-1 and TRBJ1-1; 8 nucleotides match TRBD1. The CDR3 contains 11 residues. V shed 5 bases and J 11 bases; nucleotides not matched to a gene: 7. The germline V gene encodes CDR1 DFQATT and CDR2 SNEGSKA (reference sequence).

As concerns this clonotype: The junction shows a germline mismatch at one end, possibly a read error. The chain combines TRBV10-3 with TRBJ1-1; a possible D gene is TRBD1 (5 bases). CDR1 is ENHRY and CDR2 is SYGVKD in the germline V gene. The CDR3 contains 16 residues. CDR3 region: CASSWGTGVMNTEAFF. The CDR3 nucleotides read TGTGCCAGCAGTTGGGGAACGGGGGTTATGAACACTGAAGCTTTCTTT.

This clonotype was recorded a few times. The V and J genes are TRBV2 and TRBJ1-6; 9 nucleotides align to TRBD1. The germline V gene has CDR1 SNHLY and CDR2 FYNNEI. J lost 5 bases, V lost 6 bases, and 8 bases had no gene match. This CDR3 has 16 residues. CDR3 sequence: CASRRDRETNNSPLHF. CDR3 DNA: TGTGCCAGCAGGAGGGACAGGGAGACAAATAATTCACCCCTCCACTTT. The variable domain in full, with the rest retrieved from reference TRBV2 and TRBJ1-6, is EPEVTQTPSHQVTQMGQEVILRCVPISNHLYFYWYRQILGQKVEFLVSFYNNEISEKSEIFDDQFSVERPDGSNFTLKIRSTKLEDSAMYFCASRRDRETNNSPLHFGNGTRLTVT.

The sample holds many counts of this clonotype. This rearrangement joins TRBV7-2 to TRBJ2-5; D unclear. V was shortened by 5 bases and J by 9 bases, with 19 bases between the two germline ends. CDR1 is SGHTA, CDR2 FQGNSA, per germline. CDR3 length equals 14 residues. The CDR3 protein is CASSLNRLVVSQYF. The CDR3 bases are TGTGCCAGCAGCCTGAATCGACTGGTCGTGTCCCAGTACTTC. Together with reference TRBV7-2 and TRBJ2-5, the CDR3 gives the full variable domain: GAGVSQSPSNKVTEKGKDVELRCDPISGHTALYWYRQSLGQGLEFLIYFQGNSAPDKSGLPSDRFSAERTGGSVSTLTIQRTQQEDSAVYLCASSLNRLVVSQYFGPGTRLLVL.

Comments on this clonotype: Sequence at one end of the junction differs from germline and may be a read error. V is TRBV15 and J is TRBJ1-4; D gene ambiguous. Germline V gene data show CDR1 as LNHNV and CDR2 as YYDKDF (reference sequence). The CDR3 extends over 12 amino acids. The CDR3 here is CATSSREGNPVF. In DNA, the CDR3 is TGTGCCACCAGCAGTCGTGAGGGTAACCCTGTTTTT. Full variable domain (remainder filled in from reference TRBV15 and TRBJ1-4): DAMVIQNPRYQVTQFGKPVTLSCSQTLNHNVMYWYQQKSSQAPKLLFHYYDKDFNNEADTPDNFQSRRPNTSFCFLDIRSPGLGDTAMYLCATSSREGNPVFGSGTQLSVL.

This clonotype was seen ten or more times. V gene TRBV10-3 combines with J gene TRBJ2-7, with 7 bases aligning to TRBD1. V shed 7 bases, J shed 0 bases, and the junction held 3 bases outside the gene matches. CDR1 ENHRY and CDR2 SYGVKD come from the germline V gene. CDR3 length equals 13 residues. CDR3 sequence: CAIMGQISYEQYF. In nucleotides, the CDR3 is TGTGCCATCATGGGACAGATCTCCTACGAGCAGTACTTC.

The chain recombines TRBV12-3 or TRBV12-4 with TRBJ2-5; TRBD2 matches at 9 bases. Trimming at V came to 1 base and at J to 5 bases, leaving 8 bases not matched to a gene. CDR3 length: 16 residues. The CDR3 DNA follows: TGTGCCAGCAGTTTAGTAGCGGGGGCACGTCGGGAGACCCAGTACTTC. Translating gives CASSLVAGARRETQYF.

This sequence joins TRBV7-9 and TRBJ1-1; D is ambiguous. The CDR3 sequence is 13 residues long. Germline CDR1 is SEHNR and CDR2 is FQNEAQ (reference sequence). V lost 1 base to trimming and J lost 3 bases, with 6 bases between them. The CDR3 region is CASSLVPYTEAFF. For the CDR3, the DNA is TGTGCCAGCAGCTTAGTTCCGTACACTGAAGCTTTCTTT.

This clonotype was counted many times. The genes are TRBV7-9 and TRBJ2-7; D is possibly TRBD1 (6 bases). V dropped 8 bases and J dropped 0 bases, with 17 bases sitting between them. The CDR3 is 15 residues long. Germline-derived CDR1 and CDR2 are SEHNR and FQNEAQ (reference sequence). CDR3 loop: CASAPVRGSSYEQYF. Here the CDR3 DNA reads TGTGCCAGCGCCCCGGTGAGGGGGAGCTCCTACGAGCAGTACTTC.

This chain uses TRBV2 with TRBJ1-2; the D gene is possibly TRBD1 (6 bases). The CDR3 has 14 amino acids. V lost 10 bases, J lost 4 bases, and 19 bases lay in between. CDR1 is SNHLY, CDR2 FYNNEI, per germline. The DNA of the CDR3 is TGTGCCACGGACCCAACAGGGATTTCCTATGGCTACACCTTC. Protein sequence: CATDPTGISYGYTF.

In its sample, this clonotype was seen many times. The chain has TRBV20-1 and TRBJ1-2; D uncertain. The CDR3 has 11 residues. Per the germline V gene, CDR1 is DFQATT and CDR2 is SNEGSKA (reference sequence). V was pared by 5 bases and J by 1 base, with 5 bases between. This CDR3 is CSALDNYGYTF. In DNA form, the CDR3 reads TGCAGTGCTTTGGATAACTATGGCTACACCTTC.

V gene TRBV12-3 or TRBV12-4 combines with J gene TRBJ1-4; TRBD1 might be the D (5 bases). CDR3 length equals 16 residues. The germline V and J ends were trimmed by 7 bases and 6 bases, with 21 bases remaining between them. CDR3 residues: CASTPGGGQGDEKLFF. The CDR3 DNA is TGTGCCAGCACCCCAGGAGGCGGGCAGGGAGATGAAAAACTGTTTTTT.

The chain links TRBV25-1 to TRBJ2-2; unclear D gene. The CDR3 loop spans 16 amino acids. With 6 bases removed from V and 0 bases from J, the gap between germline ends came to 14 bases. Germline V gene data show CDR1 as MGHDK and CDR2 as SYGVNS. CDR3 bases: TGTGCCAGCAGCCAAGTCCCTGCCGCGAACACCGGGGAGCTGTTTTTT. Its translation: CASSQVPAANTGELFF.

This clonotype was counted only a few times. The rearrangement uses TRBV7-9 and TRBJ2-2, with D hard to call. CDR1 is SEHNR and CDR2 is FQNEAQ in the germline V gene (reference sequence). V lost 7 bases to trimming and J lost 5 bases, with 11 bases between them. The CDR3 consists of 13 residues. In DNA form, the CDR3 reads TGTGCCAGCACTTTTACGCATACCGGGGAGCTGTTTTTT. It specifies CASTFTHTGELFF.

This clonotype was seen ten or more times. The rearrangement uses TRBV9 and TRBJ1-2; tentative D call: TRBD1 (6 bases). CDR1 is SGDLS, CDR2 YYNGEE, per germline. The germline V and J ends were trimmed by 0 bases and 9 bases, with 9 bases remaining between them. The CDR3 consists of 12 residues. This CDR3 reads CASSVVTGRYTF. In nucleotides, the CDR3 is TGTGCCAGCAGCGTAGTGACAGGTCGCTACACCTTC.

This clonotype was recorded at least ten times. V is TRBV10-3 and J is TRBJ2-7, with D perhaps given as TRBD1 or TRBD2 (5 bases each). CDR1 is ENHRY, CDR2 SYGVKD, per germline. V shed 7 bases and J shed 6 bases, with 19 bases lying between them. This CDR3 spans 14 amino acids. Here the CDR3 reads CAITSGTLGGEQYF. CDR3 nucleotide sequence: TGTGCCATCACCTCCGGGACCCTTGGTGGCGAGCAGTACTTC.

The sample holds one count of this clonotype. The chain carries TRBV25-1 and TRBJ2-2; 7 positions agree with TRBD1. The CDR3 covers 16 residues. V lost 6 bases to trimming and J lost 4 bases; unmatched junction nucleotides: 11. Germline V gives CDR1 MGHDK, CDR2 SYGVNS. This chain's CDR3 is CASSVAPRGFTGELFF. CDR3 bases: TGTGCCAGCAGCGTAGCCCCCAGGGGGTTCACCGGGGAGCTGTTTTTT. Full variable domain (remainder filled in from reference TRBV25-1 and TRBJ2-2): EADIYQTPRYLVIGTGKKITLECSQTMGHDKMYWYQQDPGMELHLIHYSYGVNSTEKGDLSSESTVSRIRTEHFPLTLESARPSHTSQYLCASSVAPRGFTGELFFGEGSRLTVL.

The chain combines TRBV27 with TRBJ1-5; TRBD1 matches at 8 bases. Per the germline V gene, CDR1 is MNHEY and CDR2 is SMNVEV (reference sequence). The CDR3 is 14 residues long. V was pared by 6 bases and J by 6 bases, with 7 bases of the junction left unmatched. For the CDR3, the DNA is TGTGCCAGCAGGGATACAGGGGGTACTCAGCCCCAGCATTTT. Residues: CASRDTGGTQPQHF.

Concerning this clonotype: The junction shows a germline mismatch at one end, possibly a read error. The chain joins TRBV20-1 to TRBJ1-6; 7 bases are shared with TRBD1. The CDR3 has 16 residues. Germline-derived CDR1 and CDR2 are DFQATT and SNEGSKA (reference sequence). This CDR3 is CSAPRDSSSHNSPLHF. The CDR3, as DNA: TGCAGTGCTCCTCGGGACAGCAGCTCCCATAATTCACCCCTCCACTTT.

This clonotype was seen many times. One end of the junction fails to match germline, which may point to a read error. V is TRBV29-1 and J is TRBJ1-5, with D possibly matching TRBD1 (6 bases). Germline CDR1 and CDR2: SQVTM and ANQGSEA. CDR3 length: 13 residues. The CDR3 nucleotides are TGCAGCGTTGAGGTGGCAGGGGATCAGTCCCAGCATTTT. It codes for CSVEVAGDQSQHF.

There are many counts of this clonotype. The V call is TRBV7-8, the J call TRBJ1-5; no clear D gene. CDR1 is SGHVS and CDR2 is FQNEAQ in the germline V gene. The CDR3 consists of 16 residues. Between the trimmed V and J ends, which lost 2 bases and 8 bases, there was a span of 19 bases. CDR3 bases: TGTGCCAGCAGCTTATTTCCGTTGCCCGGCTCTGAGCCCCAGCATTTT. Protein product: CASSLFPLPGSEPQHF.

This clonotype was detected many times. The chain uses TRBV2 and TRBJ1-5; D gene ambiguous. CDR3 length: 13 amino acids. The germline V gene has CDR1 SNHLY and CDR2 FYNNEI. The germline V and J ends were trimmed by 1 base and 6 bases, with 7 bases remaining between them. CDR3 residues: CASSEEGSQPQHF. The CDR3 DNA is TGTGCCAGCAGTGAAGAGGGTAGTCAGCCCCAGCATTTT.

This sequence joins TRBV2 and TRBJ2-5; 12 nucleotides align to TRBD2. The CDR3 is 16 amino acids. CDR1 and CDR2 (germline): SNHLY, FYNNEI. V shed 6 bases and J 3 bases; nucleotides not matched to a gene: 8. The chain's CDR3 is CASRGGASGGEETQYF. As DNA, the CDR3 is TGTGCCAGCAGAGGGGGGGCTAGCGGGGGGGAAGAGACCCAGTACTTC.

A note on this clonotype: A clone one base away is much larger, so this may be a read error. This chain uses TRBV19 with TRBJ1-2; D perhaps matches TRBD1 (5 bases). The CDR3 has 14 residues. Trimming stripped 4 bases from V and 4 bases from J, with 13 bases between. The germline V gene has CDR1 LNHDA and CDR2 SQIVND (reference sequence). CDR3 coding DNA: TGTGCCAGTAGTAGCGGGACGGACATCTATGGCTACACCTTC. Amino acid sequence: CASSSGTDIYGYTF. Supplemented by reference TRBV19 and TRBJ1-2, the full variable domain reads DGGITQSPKYLFRKEGQNVTLSCEQNLNHDAMYWYRQDPGQGLRLIYYSQIVNDFQKGDIAEGYSVSREKKESFPLTVTSAQKNPTAFYLCASSSGTDIYGYTFGSGTRLTVV.